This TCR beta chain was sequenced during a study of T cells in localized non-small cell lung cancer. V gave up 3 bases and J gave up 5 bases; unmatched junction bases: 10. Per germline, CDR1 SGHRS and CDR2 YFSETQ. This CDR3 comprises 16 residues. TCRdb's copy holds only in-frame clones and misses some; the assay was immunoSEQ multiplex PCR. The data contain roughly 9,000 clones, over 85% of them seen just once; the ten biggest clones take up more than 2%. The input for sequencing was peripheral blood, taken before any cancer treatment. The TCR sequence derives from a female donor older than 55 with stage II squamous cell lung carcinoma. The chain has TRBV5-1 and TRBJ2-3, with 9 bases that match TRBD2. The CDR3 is CASSSGLGGGVDTQYF. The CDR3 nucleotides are TGCGCCAGCAGCTCCGGCCTCGGCGGGGGGGTAGATACGCAGTATTTT.